What follows is one T cell receptor beta chain and its context. Its antigen remains unknown. This sample stems from a study of identical twins. Study-wide results and caveats: Zero-insertion analyses might be partly confounded by invariant T cells like MAIT and iNKT. Fewer insertions characterized abundant cord blood beta clonotypes, whereas memory repertoires showed none.

The germline V gene encodes CDR1 MNHNS and CDR2 SASEGT. This CDR3 comprises 12 residues. V was clipped by 2 bases and J by 14 bases, with 13 bases between them. With template switching, a universal primer site was added, and the cDNA carried unique molecular identifiers. TCRdb called the 5' RACE reads again in MiXCR, with one record for every CDR3 protein. This sample has under 500,000 distinct CDR3 sequences, with approximately 15% found just once. The same data also contributed to another study, on yellow fever vaccine responses in identical twins.

Sequenced material: CD4+ T cells sorted from blood. The V gene is TRBV6-1, the J gene TRBJ2-1; maybe TRBD2 (6 bases). The sequence was collected from a young woman in good health. The DNA for the CDR3 is TGTGCCAGCAGTGAACAGGGCGGGGCGAAGTTCTTC. This codes for CASSEQGGAKFF.